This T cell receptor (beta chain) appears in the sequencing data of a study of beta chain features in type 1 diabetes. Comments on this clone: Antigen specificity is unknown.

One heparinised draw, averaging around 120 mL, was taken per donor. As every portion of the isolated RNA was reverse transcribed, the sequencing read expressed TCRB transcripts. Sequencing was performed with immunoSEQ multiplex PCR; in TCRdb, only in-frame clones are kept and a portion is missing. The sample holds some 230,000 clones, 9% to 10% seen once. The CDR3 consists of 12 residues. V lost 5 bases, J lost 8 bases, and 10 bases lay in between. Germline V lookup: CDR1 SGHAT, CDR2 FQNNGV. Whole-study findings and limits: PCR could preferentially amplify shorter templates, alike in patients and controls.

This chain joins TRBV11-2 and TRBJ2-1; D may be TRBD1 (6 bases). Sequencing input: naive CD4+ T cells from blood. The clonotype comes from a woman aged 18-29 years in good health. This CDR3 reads CASSPTGYEQFF. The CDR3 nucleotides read TGTGCCAGCAGCCCCACAGGGTATGAGCAGTTCTTC.